Listed below are T cell receptor beta chains from one sample, sequenced in a study of shared clonotypes between healthy human individuals. Repertoires were generated with immunoSEQ multiplex PCR, while TCRdb's copy carries only in-frame clones and drops some. The sample has 2 million to 2.5 million clones, approximately 94% seen once; the top ten hold around 0.13%. Sequencing used naive CD4+ T cells sorted from blood. The receptors here all came from a man younger than 30 in good health. CDR3s include the opening cysteine and the closing phenylalanine or tryptophan. The order of the fields is J gene, D gene, clone size, V gene, CDR3 DNA, CDR3 protein. D genes are given only for firm matches. The size entry is marked missing in some rows and otherwise reads once, few, many or a size class.

j_gene: TRBJ2-7
d_gene: NA
abundance: NA
v_gene: TRBV6-1
CDR3nt: TGTGCCAGCAGGAAGGACCCAGAAGGGCAGTACTTC
CDR3aa: CASRKDPEGQYF

j_gene: TRBJ1-3
d_gene: NA
abundance: NA
v_gene: TRBV11-1
CDR3nt: TGTGCCAGCAGCCAAAGAAGCTCTGGAAACACCATATATTTT
CDR3aa: CASSQRSSGNTIYF

j_gene: TRBJ2-2
d_gene: NA
abundance: NA
v_gene: TRBV10-1
CDR3nt: TGCGCCAGCAGCCAGGCCTTGTCCGTCGGGGAGCTGTTTTTT
CDR3aa: CASSQALSVGELFF

j_gene: TRBJ2-5
d_gene: NA
abundance: NA
v_gene: TRBV7-9
CDR3nt: TGTGCCAGCAGTCGAGCCCCCAGCCGGGAGACCCAGTACTTC
CDR3aa: CASSRAPSRETQYF

j_gene: TRBJ1-1
d_gene: TRBD1
abundance: NA
v_gene: TRBV2
CDR3nt: TGTGCCAGCAGTGAGCGATTACCGACAGGGGGCAAAATGAGCACTGAAGCTTTCTTT
CDR3aa: CASSERLPTGGKMSTEAFF

j_gene: TRBJ1-6
d_gene: TRBD1
abundance: NA
v_gene: TRBV18
CDR3nt: TGTGCCAGCTCACCGGGGCAACAGGGGGTTAATTCACCCCTCCACTTT
CDR3aa: CASSPGQQGVNSPLHF

j_gene: TRBJ1-5
d_gene: TRBD1
abundance: NA
v_gene: TRBV5-6
CDR3nt: TGTGCCAGCAGCTTGGGACAGGGGCGCAATCAGCCCCAGCATTTT
CDR3aa: CASSLGQGRNQPQHF

j_gene: TRBJ1-1
d_gene: NA
abundance: NA
v_gene: TRBV29-1
CDR3nt: TGCAGCGTTGAAATTACTTCAGAAGCTTTCTTT
CDR3aa: CSVEITSEAFF

j_gene: TRBJ2-3
d_gene: NA
abundance: NA
v_gene: TRBV7-9
CDR3nt: TGTGCCAGCAGCGGGCGACAGGCTCTTCACTTCACAGATACGCAGTATTTT
CDR3aa: CASSGRQALHFTDTQYF

j_gene: TRBJ1-1
d_gene: NA
abundance: NA
v_gene: TRBV28
CDR3nt: TGTGCCACCTACCCCGTGGGGGGGTCTGTCACTGAAGCTTTCTTT
CDR3aa: CATYPVGGSVTEAFF

j_gene: TRBJ1-5
d_gene: NA
abundance: NA
v_gene: TRBV25-1
CDR3nt: TGTGCCAGCAGTGATGGCAGGGGCAATCAGCCCCAGCATTTT
CDR3aa: CASSDGRGNQPQHF

j_gene: TRBJ2-5
d_gene: TRBD1
abundance: NA
v_gene: TRBV9
CDR3nt: TGTGCCAGCAGCGTTAGGGACAGCTCAACAGAGACCCAGTACTTC
CDR3aa: CASSVRDSSTETQYF

j_gene: TRBJ1-1
d_gene: TRBD1
abundance: NA
v_gene: TRBV28
CDR3nt: TGTGCCAGCAGTTTAGCAGGCGGACAGGGGAACACTGAAGCTTTCTTT
CDR3aa: CASSLAGGQGNTEAFF

j_gene: TRBJ1-2
d_gene: TRBD1
abundance: NA
v_gene: TRBV9
CDR3nt: TGTGCCAGCAGCGTAGCTACAGGGGGCATTGTTGGCTACACCTTC
CDR3aa: CASSVATGGIVGYTF

j_gene: TRBJ2-5
d_gene: TRBD1
abundance: NA
v_gene: TRBV7-2
CDR3nt: TGTGCCAGCAGCCCCCGTACGGGACAGTATACCCAGTACTTC
CDR3aa: CASSPRTGQYTQYF

j_gene: TRBJ2-3
d_gene: TRBD1
abundance: NA
v_gene: TRBV5-1
CDR3nt: TGCGCCAGCAGCCAAGGGACAGGGGGCCCAGATACGCAGTATTTT
CDR3aa: CASSQGTGGPDTQYF

j_gene: TRBJ1-2
d_gene: NA
abundance: NA
v_gene: TRBV5-1
CDR3nt: TGCGCCAGCAGCTTGGCCCCGGTCCAGGGGATTTATGGCTACACCTTC
CDR3aa: CASSLAPVQGIYGYTF

j_gene: TRBJ2-5
d_gene: TRBD1
abundance: NA
v_gene: TRBV5-1
CDR3nt: TGCGCCAGCAGCTTCGGGACAGGGGCGGAGACCCAGTACTTC
CDR3aa: CASSFGTGAETQYF

j_gene: TRBJ1-1
d_gene: NA
abundance: NA
v_gene: TRBV5-8
CDR3nt: TGTGCCAGCAGCTCTCTGGGCGGGAAATCGAACACTGAAGCTTTCTTT
CDR3aa: CASSSLGGKSNTEAFF

j_gene: TRBJ2-3
d_gene: NA
abundance: NA
v_gene: TRBV5-1
CDR3nt: TGCGCCAGCCGTCAGTGGGGGACCACAGATACGCAGTATTTT
CDR3aa: CASRQWGTTDTQYF

j_gene: TRBJ2-3
d_gene: TRBD1
abundance: NA
v_gene: TRBV19
CDR3nt: TGTGCCAGTAGTATAGTCGGGACAGGGGGCCTAGATACGCAGTATTTT
CDR3aa: CASSIVGTGGLDTQYF

j_gene: TRBJ1-2
d_gene: NA
abundance: NA
v_gene: TRBV4-1
CDR3nt: TGCGCCAGCAGCCAAGATCCCGGCTTCTATGGCTACACCTTC
CDR3aa: CASSQDPGFYGYTF

j_gene: TRBJ1-5
d_gene: NA
abundance: few
v_gene: TRBV28
CDR3nt: TGTGCCAGCAGTCCCAGGGGATCGAGCAATCAGCCCCAGCATTTT
CDR3aa: CASSPRGSSNQPQHF

j_gene: TRBJ2-5
d_gene: NA
abundance: NA
v_gene: TRBV5-1
CDR3nt: TGCGCCAGCAGCTTGGAAGGGAACCAAGAGACCCAGTACTTC
CDR3aa: CASSLEGNQETQYF

j_gene: TRBJ1-1
d_gene: NA
abundance: NA
v_gene: TRBV6-6
CDR3nt: TGTGCCAGCAGCCAACAGAGGAACACTGAAGCTTTCTTT
CDR3aa: CASSQQRNTEAFF

j_gene: TRBJ2-2
d_gene: NA
abundance: NA
v_gene: TRBV6-6
CDR3nt: TGTGCCACCCAGAGCGCGAACACCGGGGAGCTGTTTTTT
CDR3aa: CATQSANTGELFF

j_gene: TRBJ1-2
d_gene: NA
abundance: NA
v_gene: TRBV20-1
CDR3nt: TGCAGTGCCCGGAAGTTGCATGGCTACACCTTC
CDR3aa: CSARKLHGYTF

j_gene: TRBJ2-7
d_gene: NA
abundance: once
v_gene: TRBV6-1
CDR3nt: TGTGCCAGCAGTGAATCCGGCAGGACGTACGAGCAGTACTTC
CDR3aa: CASSESGRTYEQYF

j_gene: TRBJ1-4
d_gene: NA
abundance: NA
v_gene: TRBV5-1
CDR3nt: TGCGCCAGCAGCCTGGGACACGGGAATGAAAAACTGTTTTTT
CDR3aa: CASSLGHGNEKLFF

j_gene: TRBJ1-2
d_gene: TRBD1
abundance: once
v_gene: TRBV29-1
CDR3nt: TGCAGCGCCACAGGGGAGTATGGCTACACCTTC
CDR3aa: CSATGEYGYTF

j_gene: TRBJ1-1
d_gene: NA
abundance: NA
v_gene: TRBV9
CDR3nt: TGTGCCAGCAGCGCCAGATACTTT
CDR3aa: CASSARYF

j_gene: TRBJ2-3
d_gene: NA
abundance: NA
v_gene: TRBV5-1
CDR3nt: TGCGCCAGCAGCTTGGAGGGGATACCAAGCACAGATACGCAGTATTTT
CDR3aa: CASSLEGIPSTDTQYF

j_gene: TRBJ2-4
d_gene: TRBD1
abundance: NA
v_gene: TRBV12-5
CDR3nt: TGTGCTAGTGGTAAGCCGGGACAGGGCGGTGTAAACATTCAGTACTTC
CDR3aa: CASGKPGQGGVNIQYF

j_gene: TRBJ1-2
d_gene: NA
abundance: NA
v_gene: TRBV27
CDR3nt: TGTGCCAGCAGTTTAAGGGCAGGATACTCTATGGGCTACACCTTC
CDR3aa: CASSLRAGYSMGYTF

j_gene: TRBJ2-7
d_gene: NA
abundance: NA
v_gene: TRBV25-1
CDR3nt: TGTGCCAGCAGTGAGTCCGCGTTGTACGAGCAGTACTTC
CDR3aa: CASSESALYEQYF

j_gene: TRBJ2-3
d_gene: NA
abundance: NA
v_gene: TRBV4-3
CDR3nt: TGCGCCAGCAGCCAAGGGTCGGTCCGCACAGATACGCAGTATTTT
CDR3aa: CASSQGSVRTDTQYF

j_gene: TRBJ2-1
d_gene: TRBD1
abundance: NA
v_gene: TRBV2
CDR3nt: TGTGCCAGCAGTTCGAATAACAGGGGGAATGAGCAGTTCTTC
CDR3aa: CASSSNNRGNEQFF